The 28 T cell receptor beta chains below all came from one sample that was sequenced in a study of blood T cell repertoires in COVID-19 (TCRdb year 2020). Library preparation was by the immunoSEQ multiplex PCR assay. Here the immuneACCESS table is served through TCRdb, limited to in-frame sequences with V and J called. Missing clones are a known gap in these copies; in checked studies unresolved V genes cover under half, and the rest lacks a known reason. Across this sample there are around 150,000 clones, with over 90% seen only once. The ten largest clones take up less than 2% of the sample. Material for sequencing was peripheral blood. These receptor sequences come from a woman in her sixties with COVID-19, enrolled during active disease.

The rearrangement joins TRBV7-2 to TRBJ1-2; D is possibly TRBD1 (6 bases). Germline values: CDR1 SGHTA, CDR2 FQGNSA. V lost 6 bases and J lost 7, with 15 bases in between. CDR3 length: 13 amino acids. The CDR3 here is CASRRTEQLGYTF. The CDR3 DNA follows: TGTGCCAGCAGGCGGACAGAACAGCTTGGCTACACCTTC.

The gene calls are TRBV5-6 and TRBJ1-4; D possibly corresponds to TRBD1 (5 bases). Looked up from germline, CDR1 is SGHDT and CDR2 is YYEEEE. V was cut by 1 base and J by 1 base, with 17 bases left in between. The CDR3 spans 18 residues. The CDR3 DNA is TGTGCCAGCAGCTTGTCGGGACTCAGGGCGGTAACTAATGAAAAACTGTTTTTT. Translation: CASSLSGLRAVTNEKLFF.

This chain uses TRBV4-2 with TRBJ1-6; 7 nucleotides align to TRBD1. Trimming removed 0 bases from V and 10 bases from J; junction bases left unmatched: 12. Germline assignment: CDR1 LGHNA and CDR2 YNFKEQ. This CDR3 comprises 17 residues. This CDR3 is CASSQDWPRTGNSPLHF. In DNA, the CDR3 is TGTGCCAGCAGCCAAGATTGGCCTCGGACAGGTAACTCACCCCTCCACTTT.

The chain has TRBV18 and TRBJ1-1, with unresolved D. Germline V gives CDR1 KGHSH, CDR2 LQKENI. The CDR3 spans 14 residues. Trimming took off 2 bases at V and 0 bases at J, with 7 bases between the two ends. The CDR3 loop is CASSPGLMNTEAFF. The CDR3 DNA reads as TGTGCCAGCTCACCAGGCCTCATGAACACTGAAGCTTTCTTT.

The CDR3 region has the DNA TGTGCCAGCAGCTCCCAAAAGCTGGAGACCCAGTACTTC. Its protein product is CASSSQKLETQYF. V and J are TRBV7-8 and TRBJ2-5; D call uncertain. V was clipped by 4 bases and J by 5 bases, with 11 bases between them. The germline V gene has CDR1 SGHVS and CDR2 FQNEAQ. CDR3 length: 13 residues.

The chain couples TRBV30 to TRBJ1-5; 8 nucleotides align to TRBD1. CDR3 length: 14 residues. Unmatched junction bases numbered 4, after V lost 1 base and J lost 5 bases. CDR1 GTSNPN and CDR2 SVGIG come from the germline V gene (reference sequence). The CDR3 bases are TGTGCCTGGAGTGCCGGGACAGGAGATCAGCCCCAGCATTTT. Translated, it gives CAWSAGTGDQPQHF.

The CDR3 bases are TGTGCCAGCAGCTTGGCCGGGTCCGCAACCTTGACTAACTATGGCTACACCTTC. Amino acids: CASSLAGSATLTNYGYTF. This chain uses TRBV5-5 with TRBJ1-2; D unclear. The CDR3 is made up of 18 amino acids. The V end lost 0 bases, the J end lost 0 bases, and 18 bases lay between the germline ends. CDR1 SGHKS and CDR2 YYEKEE come from the germline V gene (reference sequence).

The CDR3 DNA is TGTGCCAGCAGCTTCGGGGGAGAGACCCAGTACTTC. Translating gives CASSFGGETQYF. The chain links TRBV7-2 to TRBJ2-5; D is perhaps TRBD2 (6 bases). The V end lost 3 bases, the J end lost 4 bases, and 6 bases lay between the germline ends. The CDR3 sequence is 12 residues long. Germline CDR1 SGHTA, CDR2 FQGNSA.

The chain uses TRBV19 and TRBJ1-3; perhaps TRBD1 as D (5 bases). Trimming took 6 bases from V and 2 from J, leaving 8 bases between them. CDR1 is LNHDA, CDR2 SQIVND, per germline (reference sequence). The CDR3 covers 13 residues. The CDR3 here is CASREGPGNTIYF. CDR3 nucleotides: TGTGCCAGTAGGGAGGGGCCTGGAAACACCATATATTTT.

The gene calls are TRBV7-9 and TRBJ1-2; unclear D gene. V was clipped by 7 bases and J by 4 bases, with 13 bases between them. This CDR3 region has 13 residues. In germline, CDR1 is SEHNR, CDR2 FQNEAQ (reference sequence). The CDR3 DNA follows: TGTGCCAGCATAAATAGCGGAGCCTATGGCTACACCTTC. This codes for CASINSGAYGYTF.

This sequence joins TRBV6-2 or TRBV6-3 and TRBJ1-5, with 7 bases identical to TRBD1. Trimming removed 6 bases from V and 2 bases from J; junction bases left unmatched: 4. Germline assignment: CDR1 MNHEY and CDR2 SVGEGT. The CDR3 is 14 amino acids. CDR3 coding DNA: TGTGCCAGCAGCCAAGGGGGCCGCAATCAGCCCCAGCATTTT. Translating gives CASSQGGRNQPQHF.

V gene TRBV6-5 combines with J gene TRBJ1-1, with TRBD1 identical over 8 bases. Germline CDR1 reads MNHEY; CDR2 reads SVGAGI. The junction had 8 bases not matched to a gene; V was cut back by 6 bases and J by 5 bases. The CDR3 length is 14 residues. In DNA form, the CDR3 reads TGTGCCAGCAGGGCCCCGACAGGGGTGACTGAAGCTTTCTTT. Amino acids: CASRAPTGVTEAFF.

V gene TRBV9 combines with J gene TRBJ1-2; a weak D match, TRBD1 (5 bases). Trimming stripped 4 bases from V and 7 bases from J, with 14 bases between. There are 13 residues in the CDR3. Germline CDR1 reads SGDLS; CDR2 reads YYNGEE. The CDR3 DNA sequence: TGTGCCAGCAGCAACAGGAGGGAGGCTGGCTACACCTTC. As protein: CASSNRREAGYTF.

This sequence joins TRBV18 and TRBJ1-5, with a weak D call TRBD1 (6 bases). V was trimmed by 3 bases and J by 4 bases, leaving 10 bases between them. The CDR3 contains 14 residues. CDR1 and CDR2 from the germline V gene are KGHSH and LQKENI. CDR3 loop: CASSPTQGNQPQHF. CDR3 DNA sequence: TGTGCCAGCTCACCTACACAGGGAAATCAGCCCCAGCATTTT.

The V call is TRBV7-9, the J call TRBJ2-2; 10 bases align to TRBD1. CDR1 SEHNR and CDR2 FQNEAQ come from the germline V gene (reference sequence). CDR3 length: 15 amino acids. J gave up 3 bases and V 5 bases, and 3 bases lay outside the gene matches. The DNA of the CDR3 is TGTGCCAGCAGCCCGGGACAGGGGTACACCGGGGAGCTGTTTTTT. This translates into CASSPGQGYTGELFF.

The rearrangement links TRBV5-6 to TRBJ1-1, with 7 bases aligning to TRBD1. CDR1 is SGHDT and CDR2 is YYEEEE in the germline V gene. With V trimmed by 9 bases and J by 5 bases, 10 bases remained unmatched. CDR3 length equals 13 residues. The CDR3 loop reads CATRRGGTTEAFF. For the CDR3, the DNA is TGTGCCACCCGACGAGGGGGCACGACTGAAGCTTTCTTT.

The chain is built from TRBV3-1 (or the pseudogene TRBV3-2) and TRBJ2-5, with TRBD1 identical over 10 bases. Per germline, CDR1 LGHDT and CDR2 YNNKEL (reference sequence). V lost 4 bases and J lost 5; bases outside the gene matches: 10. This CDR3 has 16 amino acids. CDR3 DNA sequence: TGTGCCAGCAGCCCCGGGACAGGGGCCGAAGGGGAGACCCAGTACTTC. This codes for CASSPGTGAEGETQYF.

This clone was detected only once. The CDR3 region is CASRADYGGTITDTQYF. In DNA form, the CDR3 reads TGTGCCAGCAGGGCCGACTACGGGGGGACTATCACAGATACGCAGTATTTT. V usage is TRBV7-9 and J usage is TRBJ2-3; TRBD2 matches 7 bases. The trim removed 6 bases at V and 2 bases at J, leaving 14 bases unmatched. Germline-derived CDR1 and CDR2 are SEHNR and FQNEAQ (reference sequence). The CDR3 length is 17 residues.

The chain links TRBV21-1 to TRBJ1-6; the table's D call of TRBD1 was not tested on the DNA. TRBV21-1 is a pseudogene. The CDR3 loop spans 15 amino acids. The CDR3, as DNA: TGTGCCAGCAGCCCACGGACAGGGGGAAATTCACCCCTCCACTTT. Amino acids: CASSPRTGGNSPLHF.

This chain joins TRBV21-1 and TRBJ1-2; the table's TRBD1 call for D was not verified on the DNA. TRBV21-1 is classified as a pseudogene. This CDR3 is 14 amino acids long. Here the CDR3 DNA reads TGTGCCAGCCCTAGGACAGGCCCTAACTATGGCTACACCTTC. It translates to CASPRTGPNYGYTF.

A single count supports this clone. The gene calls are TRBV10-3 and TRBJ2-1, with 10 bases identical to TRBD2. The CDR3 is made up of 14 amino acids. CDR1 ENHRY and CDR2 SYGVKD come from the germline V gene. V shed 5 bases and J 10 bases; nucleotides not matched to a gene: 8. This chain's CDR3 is CAISHGTSEQEQFF. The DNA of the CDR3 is TGTGCCATCAGTCACGGGACTAGCGAACAGGAGCAGTTCTTC.

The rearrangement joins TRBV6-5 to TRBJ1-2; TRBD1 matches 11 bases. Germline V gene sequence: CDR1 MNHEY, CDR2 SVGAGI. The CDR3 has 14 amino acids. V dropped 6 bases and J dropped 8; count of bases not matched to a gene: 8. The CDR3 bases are TGTGCCAGCAGCTGGACAGGGGGCGTTGAAGGCTACACCTTC. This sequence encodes CASSWTGGVEGYTF.

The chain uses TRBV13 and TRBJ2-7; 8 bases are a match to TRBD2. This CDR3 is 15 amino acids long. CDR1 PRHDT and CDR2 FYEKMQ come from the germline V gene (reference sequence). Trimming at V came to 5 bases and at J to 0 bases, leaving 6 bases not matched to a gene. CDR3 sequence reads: CASSVRGGGSYEQYF. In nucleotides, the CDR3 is TGTGCCAGCAGCGTCCGGGGGGGTGGCTCCTACGAGCAGTACTTC.

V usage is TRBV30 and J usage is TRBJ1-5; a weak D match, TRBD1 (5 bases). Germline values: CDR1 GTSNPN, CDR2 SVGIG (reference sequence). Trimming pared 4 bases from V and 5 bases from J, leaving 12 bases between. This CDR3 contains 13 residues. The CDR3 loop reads CAWTLGGDQPQHF. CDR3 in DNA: TGTGCCTGGACCCTCGGGGGGGATCAGCCCCAGCATTTT.

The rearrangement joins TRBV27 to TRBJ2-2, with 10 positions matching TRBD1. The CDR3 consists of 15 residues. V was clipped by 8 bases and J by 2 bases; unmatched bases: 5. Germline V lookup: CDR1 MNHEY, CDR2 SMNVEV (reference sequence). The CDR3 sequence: CASRRDRGNTGELFF. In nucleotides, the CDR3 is TGTGCCAGCCGACGGGACAGGGGAAACACCGGGGAGCTGTTTTTT.

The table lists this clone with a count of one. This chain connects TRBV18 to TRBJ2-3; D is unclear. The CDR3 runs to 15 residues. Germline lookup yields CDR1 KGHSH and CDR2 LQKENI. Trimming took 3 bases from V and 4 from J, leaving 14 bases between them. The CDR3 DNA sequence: TGTGCCAGCTCACCCGATCGCGTTAGCTCAGATACGCAGTATTTT. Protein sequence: CASSPDRVSSDTQYF.

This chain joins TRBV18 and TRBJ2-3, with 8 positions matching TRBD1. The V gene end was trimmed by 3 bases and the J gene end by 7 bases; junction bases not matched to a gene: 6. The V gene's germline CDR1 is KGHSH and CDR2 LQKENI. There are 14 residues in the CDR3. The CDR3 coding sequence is TGTGCCAGCTCACCTACAGGGGGTTATAATACGCAGTATTTT. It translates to CASSPTGGYNTQYF.

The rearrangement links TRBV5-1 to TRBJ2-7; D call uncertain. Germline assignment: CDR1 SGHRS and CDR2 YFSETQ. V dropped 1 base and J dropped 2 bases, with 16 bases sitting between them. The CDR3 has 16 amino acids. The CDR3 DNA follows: TGCGCCAGCAGCTTGCTGGGCACTCAGGCTACCTACGAGCAGTACTTC. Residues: CASSLLGTQATYEQYF.